Presented here are 14 T cell receptor beta chains from one specimen sequenced in a study of blood T cell repertoires in COVID-19. The data were produced by immunoSEQ multiplex PCR, yet TCRdb's version contains in-frame clones alone and is incomplete. Of 21,000 or so clones listed, around 86% are singletons. The sequencing sample was made of peripheral blood. Receptors originate from a man aged 50 to 60 with active COVID-19.

The V call is TRBV15, the J call TRBJ2-3; TRBD1 is a possible D gene (5 bases). This CDR3 spans 14 amino acids. CDR1 LNHNV and CDR2 YYDKDF come from the germline V gene (reference sequence). V lost 3 bases and J 0 bases, leaving 7 bases between the germline ends. The DNA of the CDR3 is TGTGCCACCAGCAGGGACACCAGCACAGATACGCAGTATTTT. It codes for CATSRDTSTDTQYF.

The chain recombines TRBV5-1 with TRBJ1-2, with unresolved D. V lost 2 bases and J 8 bases, leaving 13 bases between the germline ends. Per the germline V gene, CDR1 is SGHRS and CDR2 is YFSETQ. The CDR3 consists of 13 residues. The CDR3 DNA follows: TGCGCCAGCAGCTTATCCGACATTAGAGGCTACACCTTC. Protein product: CASSLSDIRGYTF.

In this sample, this clone turned up once. This CDR3 is CASSFLRGGRRHEQYF. As DNA, the CDR3 is TGTGCCAGCAGCTTTCTCCGGGGGGGTAGGCGGCACGAGCAGTACTTC. This chain connects TRBV11-1 to TRBJ2-7, with 8 nucleotides matching TRBD2. Germline lookup yields CDR1 SGHAT and CDR2 FQDESV (reference sequence). Unmatched junction bases numbered 12, after V lost 3 bases and J lost 5 bases. The CDR3 covers 16 residues. The complete variable domain, with remaining parts taken from reference TRBV11-1 and TRBJ2-7, reads EAEVAQSPRYKITEKSQAVAFWCDPISGHATLYWYRQILGQGPELLVQFQDESVVDDSQLPKDRFSAERLKGVDSTLKIQPAELGDSAMYLCASSFLRGGRRHEQYFGPGTRLTVT.

The V gene is TRBV27, the J gene TRBJ2-1; a weak D match, TRBD2 (5 bases). The CDR3 is 12 amino acids. Trimming took 10 bases from V and 8 from J, leaving 15 bases between them. In germline, CDR1 is MNHEY, CDR2 SMNVEV (reference sequence). DNA of the CDR3: TGTGCCACGGGAATGGGAGTCGATGAGCAGTTCTTC. Translation gives CATGMGVDEQFF.

A few counts support this clone. The V call is TRBV4-3, the J call TRBJ2-7, with TRBD1 matching over 7 bases. From germline, CDR1 is LGHNA and CDR2 YSLEER. J lost 5 bases, V lost 4 bases, and 11 bases had no gene match. There are 15 residues in the CDR3. CDR3 loop: CASSLTRQGIDEQYF. The CDR3 DNA is TGCGCCAGCAGCCTAACACGACAGGGTATCGACGAGCAGTACTTC.

V gene TRBV18 combines with J gene TRBJ2-1; TRBD2 might be the D (6 bases). The CDR3 is 14 amino acids. V shed 2 bases and J shed 6 bases, with 11 bases lying between them. Germline CDR1 is KGHSH and CDR2 is LQKENI. The CDR3 sequence is CASSPGFGGNEQFF. The CDR3 DNA sequence: TGTGCCAGCTCACCAGGATTCGGGGGCAATGAGCAGTTCTTC.

The gene calls are TRBV10-3 and TRBJ2-7; 7 positions match TRBD1. CDR1 and CDR2 (germline): ENHRY, SYGVKD. J was trimmed by 6 bases and V by 1 base; bases with no gene match: 3. The CDR3 runs to 13 residues. CDR3 sequence reads: CAISEYRGREQYF. The CDR3 DNA is TGTGCCATCAGTGAGTACAGGGGACGCGAGCAGTACTTC.

V is TRBV12-3 or TRBV12-4 and J is TRBJ2-5; D is ambiguous. The CDR3 is 13 amino acids. V gave up 3 bases and J gave up 3 bases, with 8 bases separating them. The CDR3 protein is CASSFEEKETQYF. The CDR3 DNA follows: TGTGCCAGCAGTTTTGAGGAAAAAGAGACCCAGTACTTC.

The J gene is TRBJ2-5, the V gene TRBV7-8, with TRBD2 matching over 11 bases. The CDR3 length is 14 residues. In germline, CDR1 is SGHVS, CDR2 FQNEAQ. V was clipped by 4 bases and J by 4 bases; unmatched bases: 2. CDR3 DNA: TGTGCCAGCAGCTCCGGGACTAGCGGAGAGACCCAGTACTTC. It codes for CASSSGTSGETQYF. The variable domain in full, with the rest retrieved from reference TRBV7-8 and TRBJ2-5, is GAGVSQSPRYKVAKRGQDVALRCDPISGHVSLFWYQQALGQGPEFLTYFQNEAQLDKSGLPSDRFFAERPEGSVSTLKIQRTQQEDSAVYLCASSSGTSGETQYFGPGTRLLVL.

The rearrangement links TRBV5-4 to TRBJ2-3; 9 bases agree with TRBD2. V lost 1 base and J lost 5; bases outside the gene matches: 5. Germline V gene lookup returns CDR1 SGHNT and CDR2 YYREEE (reference sequence). This CDR3 spans 15 amino acids. CDR3 nucleotides: TGTGCCAGCAGCTTGACTGGACTAGCGAGAGATACGCAGTATTTT. Residues: CASSLTGLARDTQYF.

The rearrangement links TRBV6-2 or TRBV6-3 to TRBJ2-2; 8 bases fit TRBD1. The ends lost 6 bases at V and 11 bases at J; junction bases unmatched: 5. The CDR3 consists of 12 residues. Germline V gene sequence: CDR1 MNHEY, CDR2 SVGEGT. CDR3 residues: CASSPDRGELFF. CDR3 nucleotide sequence: TGTGCCAGCAGCCCAGACAGGGGCGAGCTGTTTTTT.

The chain uses TRBV7-9 and TRBJ2-7, with D possibly matching TRBD2 (5 bases). Germline V gene data show CDR1 as SEHNR and CDR2 as FQNEAQ (reference sequence). The CDR3 spans 15 residues. The V gene lost 4 bases and the J gene lost 0 bases, with 13 bases spanning the gap. CDR3 region: CASSYSTGNSYEQYF. CDR3 nucleotides: TGTGCCAGCAGCTACTCGACCGGGAACTCCTACGAGCAGTACTTC. Filled out from reference TRBV7-9 and TRBJ2-7, the complete variable domain reads DTGVSQNPRHKITKRGQNVTFRCDPISEHNRLYWYRQTLGQGPEFLTYFQNEAQLEKSRLLSDRFSAERPKGSFSTLEIQRTEQGDSAMYLCASSYSTGNSYEQYFGPGTRLTVT.

This sequence joins TRBV4-2 and TRBJ2-5, with a tentative D call TRBD2 (5 bases). Germline lookup yields CDR1 LGHNA and CDR2 YNFKEQ. V lost 0 bases and J 4 bases, leaving 9 bases between the germline ends. This CDR3 spans 14 amino acids. The CDR3 is CASSQDPAGETQYF. CDR3 coding DNA: TGTGCCAGCAGCCAAGATCCTGCGGGAGAGACCCAGTACTTC.

The chain couples TRBV2 to TRBJ1-1, with D tentatively TRBD1 (6 bases). From germline, CDR1 is SNHLY and CDR2 FYNNEI. Trimming took 7 bases from V and 4 from J, leaving 13 bases between them. The CDR3 length is 13 residues. The CDR3 here is CASKAQGFTEAFF. CDR3 nucleotide sequence: TGTGCCAGCAAAGCACAGGGATTCACTGAAGCTTTCTTT.